This T cell receptor beta chain emerged from a study of blood T cells in healthy people across ages. General study results and limits: With age, beta diversity per million T cells declined roughly linearly, significantly by about 40.

Primed by a sample-barcoded 5' primer and a J-beta primer mix, a second PCR proceeded for 7 to 11 cycles. TCRdb reanalysed the 5' RACE reads using MiXCR and keeps one entry per CDR3 protein. The table lists 600,000 or so distinct CDR3 sequences, about 30% of them singletons. In its sample, this clonotype was seen many times. The antigen is not known. Trimming stripped 4 bases from V and 2 bases from J, with 6 bases between. The CDR3 spans 12 residues. Germline assignment: CDR1 DFQATT and CDR2 SNEGSKA (reference sequence). Sample: blood. The clonotype was recovered from a woman at least 80 years old in good health. The V call is TRBV20-1, the J call TRBJ1-5, with a possible D match to TRBD1 (5 bases). DNA for the CDR3: TGCAGTGCTAAGACAGGCAATCAGCCCCAGCATTTT. Translating gives CSAKTGNQPQHF.